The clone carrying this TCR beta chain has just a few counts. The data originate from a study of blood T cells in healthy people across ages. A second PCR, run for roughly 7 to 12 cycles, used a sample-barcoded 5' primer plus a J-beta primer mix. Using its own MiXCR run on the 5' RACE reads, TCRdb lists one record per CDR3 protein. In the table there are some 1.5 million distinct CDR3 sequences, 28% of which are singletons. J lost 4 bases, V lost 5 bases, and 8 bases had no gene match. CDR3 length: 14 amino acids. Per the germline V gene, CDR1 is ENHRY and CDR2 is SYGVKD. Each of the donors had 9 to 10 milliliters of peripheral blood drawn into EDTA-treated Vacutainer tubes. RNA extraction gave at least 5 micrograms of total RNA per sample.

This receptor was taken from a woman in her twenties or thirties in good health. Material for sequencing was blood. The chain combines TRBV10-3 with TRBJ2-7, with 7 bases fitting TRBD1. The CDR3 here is CAISPGTELYEQYF. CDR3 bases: TGTGCCATCAGTCCCGGGACAGAGCTTTACGAGCAGTACTTC.